This is a list of T cell receptor beta chains from one sample in a study of blood T cells in healthy people across ages. TCRdb ran MiXCR on the 5' RACE reads and lists one entry per CDR3 protein. The sample shows nearly 800,000 distinct CDR3 sequences, 45% to 70% of them seen only once. The sample comprised blood. These TCRs come from a man aged 35-49 years in good health. CDR3s include the opening cysteine and the closing phenylalanine or tryptophan. Each record gives: D gene, V gene, clone size, J gene, CDR3 DNA, CDR3 protein. D genes are given only for firm matches. Size is omitted from some rows. Given values are once, few, many or a class for expanded clones.

D: .; V: TRBV28; size: once; J: TRBJ2-1; DNA: TGTGCCAGCACAACAAGGGGCAATGAGCAGTTCTTC; CDR3: CASTTRGNEQFF
D: TRBD1; V: TRBV11-2; size: .; J: TRBJ1-2; DNA: TGTGCCAGCAGCACATGGCAGGGGGTAGACTATGGCTACACCTTC; CDR3: CASSTWQGVDYGYTF
D: .; V: TRBV20-1; size: once; J: TRBJ1-6; DNA: TGCAGTGCAGTCCGGCAGGGGAGCTCCTATAATTCACCCCTCCACTTT; CDR3: CSAVRQGSSYNSPLHF
D: .; V: TRBV4-2; size: few; J: TRBJ1-5; DNA: TGTGCCAGCAGCCAAGATATGGGGGCCGTAAGCGATCAGCCCCAGCATTTT; CDR3: CASSQDMGAVSDQPQHF
D: .; V: TRBV20-1; size: .; J: TRBJ1-5; DNA: TGCAGTGCTAGAGTTGCAGGGGCTATCGGGGGCAATCAGCCCCAGCATTTT; CDR3: CSARVAGAIGGNQPQHF
D: TRBD1; V: TRBV15; size: .; J: TRBJ1-1; DNA: TGTGCCACCAGCCTAGGACAGGGGGCTTGGGACACTGAAGCTTTCTTT; CDR3: CATSLGQGAWDTEAFF
D: .; V: TRBV5-1; size: .; J: TRBJ1-2; DNA: TGTGCCAGCAGTTTGGAGGGAGCTAACTATGGCTACACCTTC; CDR3: CASSLEGANYGYTF
D: TRBD1; V: TRBV7-9; size: few; J: TRBJ2-7; DNA: TGTGCCAGCAGCTTAATTCAGGGGGCGAGATACGAGCAGTACTTC; CDR3: CASSLIQGARYEQYF
D: .; V: TRBV14; size: .; J: TRBJ1-2; DNA: TGTGCCAGCAGCCCCAGGTGGGGAGGCGACTATGGCTACACCTTC; CDR3: CASSPRWGGDYGYTF
D: .; V: TRBV7-8; size: .; J: TRBJ2-7; DNA: TGTGCCAGCAGAGGTTCGGTGGCAAGCTCCTACAATGAGCAGTACTTC; CDR3: CASRGSVASSYNEQYF
D: .; V: TRBV5-6; size: .; J: TRBJ2-7; DNA: TGTGCCAGCAGCCCCCGCCTAGGGGTGCACGAGCAGTACTTC; CDR3: CASSPRLGVHEQYF
D: .; V: TRBV6-2/TRBV6-3; size: few; J: TRBJ2-5; DNA: TGTGCCAGCAGTCGGAGGGATCGGGAGACCCAGTACTTC; CDR3: CASSRRDRETQYF
D: .; V: TRBV28; size: .; J: TRBJ2-7; DNA: TGTGCCAGCAGTTCCAGGGAGGGGGTAAGAAGCTACGAGCAGTACTTC; CDR3: CASSSREGVRSYEQYF
D: TRBD2; V: TRBV20-1; size: few; J: TRBJ2-1; DNA: TGCAGTGCGGGGAGGGCTACATACAATGAGCAGTTCTTC; CDR3: CSAGRATYNEQFF
D: .; V: TRBV7-3; size: once; J: TRBJ2-5; DNA: TGTGCCAGCAGCTTTTTCAGCCCAGCGGAGACCCAGTACTTC; CDR3: CASSFFSPAETQYF
D: TRBD2; V: TRBV20-1; size: .; J: TRBJ2-7; DNA: TGCAGTGCTAGACCCCTGACTAGCGGGAGCTACGAGCAGTACTTC; CDR3: CSARPLTSGSYEQYF
D: TRBD1; V: TRBV6-6; size: .; J: TRBJ1-2; DNA: TGTGCCAGCAACAAGACAGGGAACTATGGCTACACCTTC; CDR3: CASNKTGNYGYTF
D: TRBD1; V: TRBV7-9; size: .; J: TRBJ2-3; DNA: TGTGCCAGCAGCCTGAATGGACAGGGCACAGATACGCAGTATTTT; CDR3: CASSLNGQGTDTQYF
D: .; V: TRBV6-2/TRBV6-3; size: .; J: TRBJ1-2; DNA: TGTGCCAGCGCGAGGGACAACAACTATGGCTACACCTTC; CDR3: CASARDNNYGYTF
D: TRBD1; V: TRBV29-1; size: .; J: TRBJ1-2; DNA: TGCAGCGTCGCCGGGACAGGGCGGGCTAACTATGGCTACACCTTC; CDR3: CSVAGTGRANYGYTF
D: .; V: TRBV10-3; size: .; J: TRBJ2-7; DNA: TGTGCCATCAGTGAGTCCCTACAACGCCCCTACGAGCAGTACTTC; CDR3: CAISESLQRPYEQYF
D: TRBD1; V: TRBV7-2; size: few; J: TRBJ2-7; DNA: TGTGCCAGCAGGTCATACAGGGGGTCCTCCTACGAGCAGTACTTC; CDR3: CASRSYRGSSYEQYF
D: .; V: TRBV12-3/TRBV12-4; size: many; J: TRBJ2-7; DNA: TGTGCCAGCAGCGCGGGACGGAGGAGCTCCTACAATGAGCAGTACTTC; CDR3: CASSAGRRSSYNEQYF
D: .; V: TRBV6-5; size: .; J: TRBJ1-2; DNA: TGTGCCAGCAGTCTGGACGTGGGACCCAACTATGGCTACACCTTC; CDR3: CASSLDVGPNYGYTF
D: TRBD2; V: TRBV12-3/TRBV12-4; size: .; J: TRBJ2-1; DNA: TGTGCCAGCAGTTGGACAGGGGCTAGCGGGAGGCCCTCCTACAATGAGCAGTTCTTC; CDR3: CASSWTGASGRPSYNEQFF
D: TRBD2; V: TRBV5-1; size: .; J: TRBJ2-2; DNA: TGCGCCAGCAGCCCTACTAGCGGCCCCGGGGAGCTGTTTTTT; CDR3: CASSPTSGPGELFF
D: TRBD2; V: TRBV7-9; size: few; J: TRBJ2-3; DNA: TGTGCCAGCAGCCCTAGCATGGTGACTAGCGGGAGGGCCGCGGATACGCAGTATTTT; CDR3: CASSPSMVTSGRAADTQYF
D: TRBD2; V: TRBV29-1; size: .; J: TRBJ2-7; DNA: TGCAGCGTCCGGGGGGGGCGGGACAATGAGCAGTACTTC; CDR3: CSVRGGRDNEQYF
D: .; V: TRBV9; size: .; J: TRBJ1-6; DNA: TGTGCCAGCAGCGTAGGGCCGAGCTCCTATAATTCACCCCTCCACTTT; CDR3: CASSVGPSSYNSPLHF
D: TRBD1; V: TRBV5-1; size: .; J: TRBJ2-5; DNA: TGCGCCAGCAGCTTGGGGGGCCGTACAGGGGAAGAGACCCAGTACTTC; CDR3: CASSLGGRTGEETQYF
D: TRBD2; V: TRBV29-1; size: .; J: TRBJ2-7; DNA: TGCAGCGTTGTACAGCTAGCGGCCTACAATGAGCAGTACTTC; CDR3: CSVVQLAAYNEQYF
D: TRBD2; V: TRBV24-1; size: few; J: TRBJ2-7; DNA: TGTGCCACCAGTGATCCCCACCGGGGAGGGTCCTACGAGCAGTACTTC; CDR3: CATSDPHRGGSYEQYF
D: TRBD1; V: TRBV4-2; size: few; J: TRBJ1-2; DNA: TGTGCCAGCAGCCAAGATGGGGCAGGGGGCGCCTATGGCTACACCTTC; CDR3: CASSQDGAGGAYGYTF
D: TRBD1; V: TRBV7-2; size: .; J: TRBJ2-7; DNA: TGTGCCAGCAGTCTAATCCCGACAGGGCCCCCCTACGAGCAGTACTTC; CDR3: CASSLIPTGPPYEQYF
D: .; V: TRBV20-1; size: .; J: TRBJ2-7; DNA: TGCAGTGCTAGCGGGTGGGCTTCAGTCTACGAGCAGTACTTC; CDR3: CSASGWASVYEQYF
D: .; V: TRBV12-3/TRBV12-4; size: .; J: TRBJ2-1; DNA: TGTGCCAGCAGTCCCGGGGTGTCGGGGCTCAATGAGCAGTTCTTC; CDR3: CASSPGVSGLNEQFF
D: TRBD1; V: TRBV5-1; size: .; J: TRBJ2-4; DNA: TGCGCCAGCACTAAGGGACAGGGAGACATTCAGTACTTC; CDR3: CASTKGQGDIQYF
D: TRBD1; V: TRBV7-2; size: .; J: TRBJ2-1; DNA: TGTGCCAGCAGCTTCGACAGGGGGCAGTACAATGAGCAGTTCTTC; CDR3: CASSFDRGQYNEQFF
D: TRBD1; V: TRBV7-9; size: .; J: TRBJ2-7; DNA: TGTGCCAGCAGCTTACTGACAGGGGGCCCCTACGAGCAGTACTTC; CDR3: CASSLLTGGPYEQYF
D: .; V: TRBV29-1; size: few; J: TRBJ2-4; DNA: TGCAGCGTTGAGGGTAGACCGGACATTCAGTACTTC; CDR3: CSVEGRPDIQYF
D: .; V: TRBV3-1; size: .; J: TRBJ2-1; DNA: TGTGCCAGCAGCCCCTGGGAAGGGAGAGGCTACAATGAGCAGTTCTTC; CDR3: CASSPWEGRGYNEQFF
D: .; V: TRBV20-1; size: .; J: TRBJ2-1; DNA: TGCAGTGCTCAGGGGAGGCTCGTCTCCTACAATGAGCAGTTCTTC; CDR3: CSAQGRLVSYNEQFF
D: .; V: TRBV7-9; size: .; J: TRBJ2-5; DNA: TGCGCCAGCAGCTTAGAACTAGTTAAAGAGACCCAGTACTTC; CDR3: CASSLELVKETQYF
D: .; V: TRBV9; size: .; J: TRBJ2-1; DNA: TGTGCCAGCAGCCTCTCCGGGACTCCGGCCAATGAGCAGTTCTTC; CDR3: CASSLSGTPANEQFF
D: TRBD1; V: TRBV11-2; size: .; J: TRBJ1-2; DNA: TGTGCCAGCAGCTTAGATCGCGGGACAGTAAGCTATGGCTACACCTTC; CDR3: CASSLDRGTVSYGYTF